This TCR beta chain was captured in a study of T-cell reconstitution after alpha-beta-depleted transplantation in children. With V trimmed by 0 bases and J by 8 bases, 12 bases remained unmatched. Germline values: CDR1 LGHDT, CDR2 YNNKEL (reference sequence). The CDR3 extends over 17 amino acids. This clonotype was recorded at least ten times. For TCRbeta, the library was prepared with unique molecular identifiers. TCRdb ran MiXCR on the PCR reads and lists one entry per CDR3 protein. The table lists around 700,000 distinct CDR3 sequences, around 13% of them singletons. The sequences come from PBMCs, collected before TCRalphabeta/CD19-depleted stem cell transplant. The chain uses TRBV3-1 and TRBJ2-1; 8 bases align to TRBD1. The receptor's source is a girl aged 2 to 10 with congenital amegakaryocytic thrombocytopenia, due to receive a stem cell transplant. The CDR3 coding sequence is TGTGCCAGCAGCCAAGAGAGCAGGGGGCATTCATTGCATGAGCAGTTCTTC. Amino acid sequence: CASSQESRGHSLHEQFF.